The 12 T cell receptor beta chains below all came from one sample that was sequenced in a study of EBV T-cell therapy then PD-1 blockade in nasopharyngeal carcinoma. The antigens of these receptors remain unknown. As to treatment: AdE1-LMPpoly-expanded autologous EBV-specific T-cell therapy followed by anti-PD-1 nivolumab. This table comes from immunoSEQ multiplex PCR, and its TCRdb copy is limited to in-frame clones, with some not included. The sample has 20,000 to 25,000 clones; 82% are singletons. The source was CD8+ T cells from blood, collected at day -245 from a patient whose treatment included autologous EBV-specific T cells and nivolumab. These receptor sequences come from a man aged 40-49 years with nasopharyngeal carcinoma.

This clone was detected a few times. J is TRBJ2-6 and V is TRBV9, with D tentatively TRBD1 (5 bases). The CDR3 length is 18 residues. Between the trimmed V and J ends, which lost 1 base and 0 bases, there was a span of 14 bases. Germline loops: CDR1 SGDLS, CDR2 YYNGEE. The CDR3 reads CASSVRQILSSGANVLTF. The CDR3 nucleotides read TGTGCCAGCAGCGTACGACAGATCCTAAGCTCTGGGGCCAACGTCCTGACTTTC.

V and J are TRBV7-9 and TRBJ2-5; D is possibly TRBD1 (5 bases). V was pared by 4 bases and J by 2 bases, with 11 bases between. Germline V gene sequence: CDR1 SEHNR, CDR2 FQNEAQ (reference sequence). This CDR3 contains 14 residues. The CDR3 protein is CASSSREVQETQYF. The CDR3 DNA reads as TGTGCCAGCAGCTCCAGGGAAGTGCAAGAGACCCAGTACTTC.

This clone occurred a few times. The chain is built from TRBV4-3 and TRBJ2-7; D is perhaps TRBD1 (7 bases). The CDR3 loop spans 14 amino acids. The germline V and J ends were trimmed by 0 bases and 6 bases, with 12 bases remaining between them. Germline V CDR1 and CDR2: LGHNA, YSLEER. CDR3 in amino acids: CASSQESQGGEQYF. Written as DNA, the CDR3 is TGCGCCAGCAGCCAAGAATCCCAGGGGGGCGAGCAGTACTTC.

V gene TRBV6-2 or TRBV6-3 combines with J gene TRBJ2-3, with TRBD2 matching over 11 bases. The germline V gene has CDR1 MNHEY and CDR2 SVGEGT. The V and J ends lost 6 bases and 4 bases, in that order; junction bases with no gene match: 6. The CDR3 sequence is 15 residues long. CDR3 sequence: CASSRGLAGSDTQYF. Here the CDR3 DNA reads TGTGCCAGCAGCCGCGGACTAGCGGGCTCAGATACGCAGTATTTT.

In its sample, this clone ranks as medium-sized. The chain combines TRBV7-8 with TRBJ1-6, with D possibly being TRBD1 (5 bases). The V end lost 0 bases, the J end lost 8 bases, and 11 bases lay between the germline ends. Germline assignment: CDR1 SGHVS and CDR2 FQNEAQ. The CDR3 consists of 15 residues. CDR3 sequence (DNA): TGTGCCAGCAGCTTAGCATCCAGGGCGGATTCACCCCTCCACTTT. The encoded protein is CASSLASRADSPLHF.

The V gene is TRBV19, the J gene TRBJ2-7; tentative D call: TRBD2 (6 bases). The CDR3 length is 17 residues. Germline loops: CDR1 LNHDA, CDR2 SQIVND (reference sequence). Trimming removed 2 bases at V and 3 bases at J, with 20 bases between. CDR3 sequence reads: CASSINPLGGPFYEQYF. CDR3 bases: TGTGCCAGTAGTATAAACCCCCTTGGAGGGCCGTTCTACGAGCAGTACTTC. Based on the CDR3 plus reference TRBV19 and TRBJ2-7, the full variable domain is DGGITQSPKYLFRKEGQNVTLSCEQNLNHDAMYWYRQDPGQGLRLIYYSQIVNDFQKGDIAEGYSVSREKKESFPLTVTSAQKNPTAFYLCASSINPLGGPFYEQYFGPGTRLTVT.

The gene calls are TRBV4-3 and TRBJ1-2, with 8 bases matching TRBD1. V lost 0 bases, J lost 4 bases, and 10 bases stayed unmatched. CDR1 and CDR2 (germline): LGHNA, YSLEER. The CDR3 totals 17 residues. The CDR3 coding sequence is TGCGCCAGCAGCCAAGATGTCCGGACAGGGCGTCCCTATGGCTACACCTTC. Translated, it gives CASSQDVRTGRPYGYTF.

The rearrangement uses TRBV27 and TRBJ1-1; D unresolved. The V gene lost 2 bases and the J gene lost 0 bases, with 10 bases spanning the gap. The CDR3 runs 15 residues. Per germline, CDR1 MNHEY and CDR2 SMNVEV (reference sequence). The DNA of the CDR3 is TGTGCCAGCAGTTTAGCGGGGATCATGAACACTGAAGCTTTCTTT. Amino acid sequence: CASSLAGIMNTEAFF.

This clone was detected once. V and J are TRBV27 and TRBJ2-1; no reliable D call. V shed 2 bases and J shed 10 bases, with 15 bases lying between them. Looked up from germline, CDR1 is MNHEY and CDR2 is SMNVEV (reference sequence). The CDR3 length is 14 residues. The CDR3 bases are TGTGCCAGCAGTTTAAGGGCTAGGACGGACGAGCAGTTCTTC. Protein product: CASSLRARTDEQFF.

This sequence joins TRBV27 and TRBJ1-5; possible D gene TRBD1, 6 bases. The CDR3 totals 14 residues. Trimming cost V 5 bases and J 6 bases, with 14 bases left between them. Germline CDR1 MNHEY, CDR2 SMNVEV (reference sequence). In nucleotides, the CDR3 is TGTGCCAGCAGTCGGGGGGGGGCTGTTCAGCCCCAGCATTTT. Residues: CASSRGGAVQPQHF.

The rearrangement uses TRBV19 and TRBJ2-7; TRBD1 matches at 7 bases. The CDR3 consists of 15 residues. Unmatched junction bases numbered 7, after V lost 2 bases and J lost 3 bases. Germline V gene lookup returns CDR1 LNHDA and CDR2 SQIVND (reference sequence). Here the CDR3 reads CASSILLTGYYEQYF. DNA for the CDR3: TGTGCCAGTAGTATACTATTGACAGGGTACTACGAGCAGTACTTC.

J is TRBJ1-2 and V is TRBV27, with no clear D. V lost 8 bases and J 7 bases, leaving 11 bases between the germline ends. The CDR3 has 11 residues. CDR1 and CDR2 (germline): MNHEY, SMNVEV (reference sequence). DNA for the CDR3: TGTGCCAGCGGGGTTGTTTTTGGCTACACCTTC. Translated, it gives CASGVVFGYTF.